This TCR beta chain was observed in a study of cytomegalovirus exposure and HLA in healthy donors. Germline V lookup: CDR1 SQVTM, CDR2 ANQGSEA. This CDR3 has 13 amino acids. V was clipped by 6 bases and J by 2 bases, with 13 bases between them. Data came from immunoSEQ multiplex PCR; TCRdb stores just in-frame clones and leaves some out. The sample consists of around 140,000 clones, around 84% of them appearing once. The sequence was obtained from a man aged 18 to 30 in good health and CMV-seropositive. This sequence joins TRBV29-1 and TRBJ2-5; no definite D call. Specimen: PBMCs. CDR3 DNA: TGCAGCGTCCGACATTATCTTCAAGAGACCCAGTACTTC. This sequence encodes CSVRHYLQETQYF.